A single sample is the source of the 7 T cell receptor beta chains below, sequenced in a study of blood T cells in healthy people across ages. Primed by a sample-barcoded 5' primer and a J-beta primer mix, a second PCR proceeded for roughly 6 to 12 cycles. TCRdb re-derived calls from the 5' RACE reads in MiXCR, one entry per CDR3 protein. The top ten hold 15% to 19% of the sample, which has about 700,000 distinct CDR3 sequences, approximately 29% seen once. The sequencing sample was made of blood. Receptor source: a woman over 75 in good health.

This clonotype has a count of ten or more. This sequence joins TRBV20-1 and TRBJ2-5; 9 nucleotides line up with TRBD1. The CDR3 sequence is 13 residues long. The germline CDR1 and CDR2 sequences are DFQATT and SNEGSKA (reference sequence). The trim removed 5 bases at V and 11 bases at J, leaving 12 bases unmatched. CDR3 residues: CSAVRQGVEEQYF. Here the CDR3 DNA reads TGCAGTGCTGTACGACAGGGGGTGGAGGAGCAGTACTTC.

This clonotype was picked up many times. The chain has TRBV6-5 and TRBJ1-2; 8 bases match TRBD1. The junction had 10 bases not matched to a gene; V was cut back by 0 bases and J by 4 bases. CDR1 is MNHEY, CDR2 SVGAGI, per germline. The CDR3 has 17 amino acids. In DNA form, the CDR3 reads TGTGCCAGCAGTTACTCTGAGCCGGGCAGGGGGCTCTATGGCTACACCTTC. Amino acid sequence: CASSYSEPGRGLYGYTF.

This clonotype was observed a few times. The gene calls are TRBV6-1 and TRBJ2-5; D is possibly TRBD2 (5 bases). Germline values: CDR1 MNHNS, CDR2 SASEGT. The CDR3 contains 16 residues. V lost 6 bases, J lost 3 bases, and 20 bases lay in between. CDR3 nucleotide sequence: TGTGCCAGCAGCGCCGGGGTGGGCTTTAGTAAAGAGACCCAGTACTTC. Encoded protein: CASSAGVGFSKETQYF.

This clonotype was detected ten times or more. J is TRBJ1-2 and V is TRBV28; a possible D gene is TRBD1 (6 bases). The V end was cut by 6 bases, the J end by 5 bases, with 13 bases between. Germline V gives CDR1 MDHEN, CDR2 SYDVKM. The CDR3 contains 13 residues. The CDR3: CASRLDRIYGYTF. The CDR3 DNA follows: TGTGCCAGCAGGCTAGACAGGATTTATGGCTACACCTTC.

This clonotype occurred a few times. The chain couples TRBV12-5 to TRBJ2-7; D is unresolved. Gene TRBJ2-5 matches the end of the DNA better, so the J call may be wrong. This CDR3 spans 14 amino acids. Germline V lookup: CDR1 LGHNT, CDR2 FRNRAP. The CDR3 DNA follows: TGTGCTAGTGGTTTGAGTCTTTTGGGGGAGACCCAGTACTTC. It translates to CASGLSLLGETQYF.

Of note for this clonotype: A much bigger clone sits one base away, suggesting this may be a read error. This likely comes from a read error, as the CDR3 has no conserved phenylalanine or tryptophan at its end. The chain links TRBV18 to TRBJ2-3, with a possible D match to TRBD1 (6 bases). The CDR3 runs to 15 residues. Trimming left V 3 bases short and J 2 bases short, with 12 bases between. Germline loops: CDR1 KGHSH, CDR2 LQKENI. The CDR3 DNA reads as TGTGCCAGCTCACCGTCAGGGGCGGTCACAGATACGCAGTATCTT. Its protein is CASSPSGAVTDTQYL.

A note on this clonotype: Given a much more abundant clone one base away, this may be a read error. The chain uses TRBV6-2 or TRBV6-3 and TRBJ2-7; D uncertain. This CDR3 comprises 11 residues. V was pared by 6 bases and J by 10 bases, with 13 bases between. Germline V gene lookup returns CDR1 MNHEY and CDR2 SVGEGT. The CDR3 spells CASSYDGLQYF. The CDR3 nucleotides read TGTGCCAGCAGCTACGACGGGCTCCAGTACTTC.